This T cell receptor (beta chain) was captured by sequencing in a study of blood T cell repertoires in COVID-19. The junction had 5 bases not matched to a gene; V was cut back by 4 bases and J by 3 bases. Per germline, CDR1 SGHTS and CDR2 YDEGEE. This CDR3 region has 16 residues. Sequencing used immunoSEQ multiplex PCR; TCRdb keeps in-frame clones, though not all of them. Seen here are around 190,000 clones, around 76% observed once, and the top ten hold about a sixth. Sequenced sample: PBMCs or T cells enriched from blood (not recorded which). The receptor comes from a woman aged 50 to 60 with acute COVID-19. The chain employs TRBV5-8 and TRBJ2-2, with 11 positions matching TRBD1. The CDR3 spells CASSLGQGAYTGELFF. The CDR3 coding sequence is TGTGCCAGCAGCCTTGGACAGGGGGCATACACCGGGGAGCTGTTTTTT.